This T cell receptor beta chain was captured by sequencing in a study of blood T cells in healthy people across ages. The V end was cut by 3 bases, the J end by 5 bases, with 16 bases between. Per germline, CDR1 MNHNS and CDR2 SASEGT. The CDR3 is 15 amino acids. A second PCR of about 6 to 11 cycles used a sample-barcoded 5' primer and a J-beta primer mix. Each CDR3 protein gets one entry after TCRdb re-called the 5' RACE reads with MiXCR. The sample includes over 600,000 distinct CDR3 sequences, 56% of them seen just once. The V call is TRBV6-1, the J call TRBJ2-5; possible D gene TRBD2, 5 bases. The sample comprised blood. The TCR was taken from a middle-aged man in good health. Here the CDR3 reads CASSEGVLVRETQYF. The CDR3 region has the DNA TGTGCCAGCAGTGAGGGCGTACTAGTACGGGAGACCCAGTACTTC.